One and the same sample provided the 20 T cell receptor beta chains below, sequenced in a study of PD-1 blockade in mismatch repair-deficient tumors. Sequencing was performed with immunoSEQ multiplex PCR; in TCRdb, only in-frame clones are kept and a portion is missing. The top ten clones hold approximately 20% of a sample with about 14,000 clones, approximately 80% of them seen once. Time point meaning: approximately ten-day in vitro stimulation with candidate neoantigen peptide 4. Antigens for these TCRs are unknown. Source: cells cultured in vitro, taken from a patient treated with pembrolizumab. The receptors shown here come from an adult with mismatch repair-deficient cancer.

The V call is TRBV6-5, the J call TRBJ2-1; D is uncertain. V gave up 5 bases and J gave up 0 bases, with 8 bases separating them. CDR1 and CDR2 (germline): MNHEY, SVGAGI. The CDR3 extends over 14 amino acids. The CDR3 DNA follows: TGTGCCAGCAGTCGAAGGAGCTCCTACAATGAGCAGTTCTTC. As protein: CASSRRSSYNEQFF.

J is TRBJ2-2 and V is TRBV28, with D tentatively TRBD1 (5 bases). The CDR3 is 15 amino acids. Trimming took 5 bases from V and 6 from J, leaving 16 bases between them. The germline V gene has CDR1 MDHEN and CDR2 SYDVKM. The chain's CDR3 is CASSPGSISAGELFF. CDR3 coding DNA: TGTGCCAGCAGTCCAGGGTCGATATCGGCCGGGGAGCTGTTTTTT.

This rearrangement joins TRBV9 to TRBJ2-7; D unresolved. Trimming removed 0 bases at V and 2 bases at J, with 9 bases between. This CDR3 comprises 14 residues. Germline assignment: CDR1 SGDLS and CDR2 YYNGEE. CDR3 loop: CASSVAGGTYEQYF. The DNA of the CDR3 is TGTGCCAGCAGCGTAGCAGGCGGTACCTACGAGCAGTACTTC.

The gene calls are TRBV27 and TRBJ2-1; D is possibly TRBD2 (5 bases). Germline assignment: CDR1 MNHEY and CDR2 SMNVEV (reference sequence). This CDR3 is 13 amino acids long. The V end lost 5 bases, the J end lost 7 bases, and 12 bases lay between the germline ends. The CDR3 protein is CASSPTGDNEQFF. The CDR3 DNA reads TGTGCCAGCAGTCCGACCGGGGATAATGAGCAGTTCTTC.

In DNA, the CDR3 is TGTGCCAGCAGCTCTTCCCTACGGTTAAGCTCCTACAATGAGCAGTTCTTC. This sequence encodes CASSSSLRLSSYNEQFF. The chain recombines TRBV28 with TRBJ2-1; D is uncertain. This CDR3 is built from 17 residues. Germline V gives CDR1 MDHEN, CDR2 SYDVKM. V lost 6 bases and J lost 0, with 18 bases in between.

The chain couples TRBV5-1 to TRBJ1-2; TRBD1 matches 7 bases. Per the germline V gene, CDR1 is SGHRS and CDR2 is YFSETQ. The CDR3 consists of 15 residues. The V gene end was trimmed by 0 bases and the J gene end by 8 bases; junction bases not matched to a gene: 10. CDR3 sequence: CASSLAPDRERGYTF. The DNA of the CDR3 is TGCGCCAGCAGCTTGGCCCCAGACAGGGAGAGAGGCTACACCTTC.

The rearrangement joins TRBV7-6 to TRBJ2-5; D gene ambiguous. CDR3 length equals 19 residues. Trimming pared 1 base from V and 3 bases from J, leaving 24 bases between. Germline CDR1 reads SGHVS; CDR2 reads FNYEAQ. The CDR3 DNA reads as TGTGCCAGCAGCTTAGAAGCGTGGGTCTACAAGGTCCGGGAAGAGACCCAGTACTTC. It specifies CASSLEAWVYKVREETQYF.

This chain uses TRBV15 with TRBJ2-5, with D possibly TRBD2 on 5 matching bases. The CDR3 is made up of 16 amino acids. CDR1 LNHNV and CDR2 YYDKDF come from the germline V gene (reference sequence). V was clipped by 1 base and J by 2 bases, with 14 bases between them. CDR3 loop: CATSRGNSGGQETQYF. CDR3 nucleotide sequence: TGTGCCACCAGCAGAGGTAACAGCGGAGGACAAGAGACCCAGTACTTC.

The V and J genes are TRBV19 and TRBJ2-2; 7 nucleotides align to TRBD1. V lost 7 bases to trimming and J lost 3 bases; unmatched junction nucleotides: 8. Germline CDR1 LNHDA, CDR2 SQIVND (reference sequence). The CDR3 covers 15 residues. The DNA of the CDR3 is TGTGCCAGTACCTTCGACAGGGAAGACACCGGGGAGCTGTTTTTT. This codes for CASTFDREDTGELFF.

Remarks on this clone: A clone one base away is much larger, so this may be a read error. Other DNA sequences in this specimen translate into the identical CDR3. This chain uses TRBV27 with TRBJ2-2, with D possibly being TRBD1 (5 bases). V was shortened by 3 bases and J by 6 bases, with 14 bases between the two germline ends. The CDR3 spans 15 residues. Germline-derived CDR1 and CDR2 are MNHEY and SMNVEV (reference sequence). DNA for the CDR3: TGTGCCAGCAGTTTGTGGAGCAGGGAAGCCGGGGAGCTGTTTTTT. Amino acid sequence: CASSLWSREAGELFF.

V usage is TRBV7-6 and J usage is TRBJ2-3; D gene uncertain. Trimming cost V 8 bases and J 1 base, with 16 bases left between them. Looked up from germline, CDR1 is SGHVS and CDR2 is FNYEAQ. CDR3 size: 15 residues. For the CDR3, the DNA is TGTGCCAGCGTTGCACTCCAAGCCCGCACAGATACGCAGTATTTT. As protein: CASVALQARTDTQYF.

V and J are TRBV30 and TRBJ1-5; D call uncertain. The CDR3 sequence is 14 residues long. Between the trimmed V and J ends, which lost 5 bases and 1 base, there was a span of 12 bases. CDR1 GTSNPN and CDR2 SVGIG come from the germline V gene (reference sequence). The CDR3 sequence: CAWGSGLSNQPQHF. Here the CDR3 DNA reads TGTGCCTGGGGGTCGGGGTTGAGCAATCAGCCCCAGCATTTT. The complete variable domain, with remaining parts taken from reference TRBV30 and TRBJ1-5, reads SQTIHQWPATLVQPVGSPLSLECTVEGTSNPNLYWYRQAAGRGLQLLFYSVGIGQISSEVPQNLSASRPQDRQFILSSKKLLLSDSGFYLCAWGSGLSNQPQHFGDGTRLSIL.

The chain uses TRBV20-1 and TRBJ2-1; D gene ambiguous. V gave up 3 bases and J gave up 9 bases, with 6 bases separating them. This CDR3 spans 10 amino acids. CDR1 and CDR2 (germline): DFQATT, SNEGSKA (reference sequence). CDR3 in amino acids: CSASVIEQFF. CDR3 nucleotide sequence: TGCAGTGCTAGTGTTATTGAGCAGTTCTTC.

The chain uses TRBV6-5 and TRBJ2-1; D is unclear. Trimming took off 6 bases at V and 9 bases at J, with 12 bases between the two ends. The germline V gene has CDR1 MNHEY and CDR2 SVGAGI. This CDR3 comprises 12 residues. The CDR3 reads CASSQLGGEQFF. DNA of the CDR3: TGTGCCAGCAGCCAACTGGGTGGTGAGCAGTTCTTC.

The V and J genes are TRBV28 and TRBJ2-7; D gene uncertain. The germline CDR1 and CDR2 sequences are MDHEN and SYDVKM. The V end was cut by 5 bases, the J end by 3 bases, with 8 bases between. The CDR3 spans 12 residues. The CDR3 sequence is CASSAKNYEQYF. The CDR3, as DNA: TGTGCCAGCAGTGCCAAGAACTACGAGCAGTACTTC.

This clone was seen only a few times. V and J are TRBV27 and TRBJ1-3; D is perhaps TRBD1 (5 bases). The germline V gene has CDR1 MNHEY and CDR2 SMNVEV (reference sequence). Trimming stripped 5 bases from V and 0 bases from J, with 14 bases between. This CDR3 spans 16 amino acids. DNA for the CDR3: TGTGCCAGCAGTGTCTCGGGACCGGGCTCTGGAAACACCATATATTTT. Protein product: CASSVSGPGSGNTIYF.

The CDR3 protein is CAIRSHGTEAFF. CDR3 in DNA: TGTGCCATACGATCACATGGGACTGAAGCTTTCTTT. This rearrangement joins TRBV6-6 to TRBJ1-1; no clear D gene. Trimming took 10 bases from V and 5 from J, leaving 14 bases between them. Germline V gene sequence: CDR1 MNHNY, CDR2 SVGAGI (reference sequence). This CDR3 has 12 amino acids.

The chain joins TRBV13 to TRBJ2-7; weak D call: TRBD2 (6 bases). CDR3 size: 14 residues. In germline, CDR1 is PRHDT, CDR2 FYEKMQ (reference sequence). Trimming stripped 6 bases from V and 2 bases from J, with 14 bases between. CDR3: CASSPGTSPYEQYF. CDR3 coding DNA: TGTGCCAGCAGTCCCGGGACTTCACCCTACGAGCAGTACTTC.

The chain uses TRBV5-1 and TRBJ2-3, with 11 positions matching TRBD2. The germline V gene encodes CDR1 SGHRS and CDR2 YFSETQ. J gave up 3 bases and V 4 bases, and 7 bases lay outside the gene matches. The CDR3 runs 16 residues. The CDR3: CASSRPGLADTDTQYF. The DNA of the CDR3 is TGCGCCAGCAGCCGCCCGGGACTAGCGGATACAGATACGCAGTATTTT.

This clone has just one count. This chain joins TRBV29-1 and TRBJ1-1; D gene ambiguous. V lost 7 bases and J lost 8, with 5 bases in between. CDR1 is SQVTM and CDR2 is ANQGSEA in the germline V gene. The CDR3 spans 8 residues. The CDR3 protein is CSAPEAFF. For the CDR3, the DNA is TGCAGCGCCCCGGAAGCTTTCTTT.